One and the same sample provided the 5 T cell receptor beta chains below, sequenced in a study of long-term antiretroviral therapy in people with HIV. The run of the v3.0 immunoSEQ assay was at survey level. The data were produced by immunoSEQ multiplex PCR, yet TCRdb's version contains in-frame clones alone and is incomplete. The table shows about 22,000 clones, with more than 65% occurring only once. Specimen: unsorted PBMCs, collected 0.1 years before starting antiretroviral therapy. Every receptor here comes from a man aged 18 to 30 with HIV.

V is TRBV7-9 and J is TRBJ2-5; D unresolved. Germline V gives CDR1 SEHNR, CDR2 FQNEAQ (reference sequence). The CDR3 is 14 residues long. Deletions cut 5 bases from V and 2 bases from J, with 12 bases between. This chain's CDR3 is CASSGLTFQETQYF. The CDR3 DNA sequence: TGTGCCAGCAGCGGGTTGACATTTCAAGAGACCCAGTACTTC.

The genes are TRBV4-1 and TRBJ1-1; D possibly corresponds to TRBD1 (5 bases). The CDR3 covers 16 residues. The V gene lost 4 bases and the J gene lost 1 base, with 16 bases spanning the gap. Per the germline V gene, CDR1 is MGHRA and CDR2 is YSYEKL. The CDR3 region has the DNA TGCGCCAGCAGCCTGGCAGGGAGTGGCCCGAACACTGAAGCTTTCTTT. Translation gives CASSLAGSGPNTEAFF.

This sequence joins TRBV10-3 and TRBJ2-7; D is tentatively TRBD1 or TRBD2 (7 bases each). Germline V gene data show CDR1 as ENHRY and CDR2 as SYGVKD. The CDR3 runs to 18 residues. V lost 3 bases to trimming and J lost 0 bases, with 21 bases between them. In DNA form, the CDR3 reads TGTGCCATCAGTGATTGGACTAGAGGACAGGTGATCTCCTACGAGCAGTACTTC. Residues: CAISDWTRGQVISYEQYF.

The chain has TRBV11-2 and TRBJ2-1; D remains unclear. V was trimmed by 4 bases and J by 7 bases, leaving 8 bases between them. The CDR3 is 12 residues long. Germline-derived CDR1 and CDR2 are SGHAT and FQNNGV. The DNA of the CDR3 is TGTGCCAGCAGCTACCAGAGGAATGAGCAGTTCTTC. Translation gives CASSYQRNEQFF.

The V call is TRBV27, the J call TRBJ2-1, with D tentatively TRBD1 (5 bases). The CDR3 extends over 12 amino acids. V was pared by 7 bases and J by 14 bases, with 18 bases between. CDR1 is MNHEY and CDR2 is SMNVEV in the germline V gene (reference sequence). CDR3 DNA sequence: TGTGCCAGCACCCTACTGAAGGACATAAAGTTCTTC. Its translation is CASTLLKDIKFF.